Listed here are 15 T cell receptor beta chains from one sample, sequenced in a study of T cell changes during pregnancy in multiple sclerosis (dated by TCRdb to the late 2010s). The method was the immunoSEQ multiplex PCR assay. In TCRdb, the immuneACCESS table is reduced to in-frame sequences with V and J assigned. These tables do not hold every clone; where another copy was compared, an unresolved V gene accounts for under half, and the others remain unexplained. The sample data list about 44,000 clones, and nearly 90% of these were observed just once. The leading ten clones occupy about 1% of the sample. Source: CD4+ T cells from peripheral blood mononuclear cells, taken after pregnancy. These receptors came from a female donor with multiple sclerosis, enrolled in a pregnancy study.

This sequence joins TRBV7-9 and TRBJ1-1, with D unclear. This CDR3 has 16 residues. Trimming removed 7 bases at V and 0 bases at J, with 18 bases between. Germline CDR1 and CDR2: SEHNR and FQNEAQ (reference sequence). As DNA, the CDR3 is TGTGCCAGCACCGGGTTGGGAGGTTTAATGAACACTGAAGCTTTCTTT. It codes for CASTGLGGLMNTEAFF.

Turning to this clone: The sample has other DNA sequences that encode this CDR3 too. The gene calls are TRBV5-4 and TRBJ2-5; 10 nucleotides agree with TRBD2. This CDR3 region has 14 residues. V lost 2 bases, J lost 5 bases, and 3 bases stayed unmatched. The germline V gene has CDR1 SGHNT and CDR2 YYREEE (reference sequence). The CDR3 nucleotides read TGTGCCAGCAGCTTAGCGGGAGGGGGGGAGACCCAGTACTTC. Translated: CASSLAGGGETQYF. Variable domain in full (rest from reference TRBV5-4 and TRBJ2-5): ETGVTQSPTHLIKTRGQQVTLRCSSQSGHNTVSWYQQALGQGPQFIFQYYREEENGRGNFPPRFSGLQFPNYSSELNVNALELDDSALYLCASSLAGGGETQYFGPGTRLLVL.

This clone came up a few times. V usage is TRBV19 and J usage is TRBJ1-5; D call uncertain. The V and J ends lost 3 bases and 6 bases respectively, with 9 bases between them. The CDR3 spans 13 residues. Germline V gives CDR1 LNHDA, CDR2 SQIVND (reference sequence). In DNA, the CDR3 is TGTGCCAGTAGTATGGGCGTTGGTCAGCCCCAGCATTTT. Encoded protein: CASSMGVGQPQHF.

The gene calls are TRBV11-3 and TRBJ1-1; D gene unclear. Per the germline V gene, CDR1 is SGHNT and CDR2 is YENEEA. V was cut by 4 bases and J by 8 bases, with 8 bases left in between. The CDR3 runs 11 residues. CDR3: CASSSGGEAFF. The CDR3 nucleotides are TGTGCCAGCAGCTCCGGAGGAGAAGCTTTCTTT.

This chain connects TRBV6-1 to TRBJ1-2, with 9 bases aligning to TRBD1. CDR1 and CDR2 (germline): MNHNS, SASEGT. Trimming cost V 6 bases and J 3 bases; bases outside gene matches: 14. The CDR3 is 17 amino acids. CDR3 bases: TGTGCCAGCAGCGAACAGGGGGCTACGCTTGTTGACTATGGCTACACCTTC. This sequence encodes CASSEQGATLVDYGYTF.

CDR3 residues: CASSAKDRPTDTQYF. The DNA of the CDR3 is TGTGCCAGCAGCGCAAAGGACAGGCCCACAGATACGCAGTATTTT. The V gene is TRBV5-4, the J gene TRBJ2-3; the match to TRBD1 covers 7 bases. V shed 4 bases, J shed 2 bases, and the junction held 7 bases outside the gene matches. The germline V gene encodes CDR1 SGHNT and CDR2 YYREEE (reference sequence). The CDR3 has 15 residues.

The chain employs TRBV6-5 and TRBJ2-2; 8 nucleotides align to TRBD2. V lost 7 bases, J lost 6 bases, and 10 bases stayed unmatched. The length of the CDR3 is 15 residues. CDR1 is MNHEY and CDR2 is SVGAGI in the germline V gene. Written as DNA, the CDR3 is TGTGCCAGCAAACGGGAGGGATCATCCGCCGGGGAGCTGTTTTTT. This translates into CASKREGSSAGELFF.

V is TRBV7-3 and J is TRBJ2-1; 9 nucleotides agree with TRBD2. Germline V gene sequence: CDR1 SGHTA, CDR2 FQGTGA. The CDR3 runs 18 residues. V was pared by 2 bases and J by 2 bases, with 10 bases of the junction left unmatched. For the CDR3, the DNA is TGTGCCAGCAGCTTAGACCCTAGCGGGGTGACCGCCTACAATGAGCAGTTCTTC. Translating it yields CASSLDPSGVTAYNEQFF. Filled out from reference TRBV7-3 and TRBJ2-1, the complete variable domain reads GAGVSQTPSNKVTEKGKYVELRCDPISGHTALYWYRQSLGQGPEFLIYFQGTGAADDSGLPNDRFFAVRPEGSVSTLKIQRTERGDSAVYLCASSLDPSGVTAYNEQFFGPGTRLTVL.

The chain recombines TRBV14 with TRBJ2-3, with a weak D call TRBD1 (5 bases). The CDR3 loop spans 15 amino acids. Germline V lookup: CDR1 SGHDN, CDR2 FVKESK. V lost 0 bases, J lost 6 bases, and 13 bases lay in between. DNA for the CDR3: TGTGCCAGCAGCCAAGATAGGGGTATCACGGATACGCAGTATTTT. Residues: CASSQDRGITDTQYF.

This rearrangement joins TRBV5-1 to TRBJ1-4; D remains ambiguous. The germline V gene has CDR1 SGHRS and CDR2 YFSETQ. V lost 3 bases and J 5 bases, leaving 5 bases between the germline ends. This CDR3 contains 12 residues. The CDR3 sequence: CASSSGNEKLFF. The CDR3 region has the DNA TGCGCCAGCAGCTCGGGGAATGAAAAACTGTTTTTT. Full variable domain (missing parts from reference TRBV5-1 and TRBJ1-4): KAGVTQTPRYLIKTRGQQVTLSCSPISGHRSVSWYQQTPGQGLQFLFEYFSETQRNKGNFPGRFSGRQFSNSRSEMNVSTLELGDSALYLCASSSGNEKLFFGSGTQLSVL.

V is TRBV5-6 and J is TRBJ1-5, with 9 nucleotides matching TRBD1. The length of the CDR3 is 14 residues. The trim removed 4 bases at V and 6 bases at J, leaving 5 bases unmatched. Per germline, CDR1 SGHDT and CDR2 YYEEEE. The DNA for the CDR3 is TGTGCCAGCAGCGAGGGACAGGGTGGTCAGCCCCAGCATTTT. Its translation is CASSEGQGGQPQHF. Full variable domain (missing parts from reference TRBV5-6 and TRBJ1-5): DAGVTQSPTHLIKTRGQQVTLRCSPKSGHDTVSWYQQALGQGPQFIFQYYEEEERQRGNFPDRFSGHQFPNYSSELNVNALLLGDSALYLCASSEGQGGQPQHFGDGTRLSIL.

V usage is TRBV11-2 and J usage is TRBJ2-6; unclear D gene. Trimming cost V 4 bases and J 0 bases, with 7 bases left between them. Germline values: CDR1 SGHAT, CDR2 FQNNGV. This CDR3 has 15 residues. The CDR3 sequence: CASSSLSSGANVLTF. CDR3 nucleotide sequence: TGTGCCAGCAGCTCTCTGAGCTCTGGGGCCAACGTCCTGACTTTC. The full variable domain, in which reference TRBV11-2 and TRBJ2-6 provide the parts outside the CDR3, is EAGVAQSPRYKIIEKRQSVAFWCNPISGHATLYWYQQILGQGPKLLIQFQNNGVVDDSQLPKDRFSAERLKGVDSTLKIQPAKLEDSAVYLCASSSLSSGANVLTFGAGSRLTVL.

The chain couples TRBV29-1 to TRBJ2-7; D gene uncertain. The CDR3 contains 11 residues. Trimming removed 2 bases at V and 4 bases at J, with 6 bases between. Looked up from germline, CDR1 is SQVTM and CDR2 is ANQGSEA. The CDR3 region is CSVEWAYEQYF. CDR3 DNA sequence: TGCAGCGTTGAATGGGCATACGAGCAGTACTTC.

V is TRBV18 and J is TRBJ2-5, with 9 bases that match TRBD1. The junction had 6 bases not matched to a gene; V was cut back by 5 bases and J by 2 bases. Germline CDR1 is KGHSH and CDR2 is LQKENI. The CDR3 length is 15 residues. CDR3 protein: CASSSPGQGQETQYF. Here the CDR3 DNA reads TGTGCCAGCTCATCTCCGGGACAGGGACAAGAGACCCAGTACTTC.

The rearrangement links TRBV11-2 to TRBJ2-1, with unresolved D. The V gene lost 3 bases and the J gene lost 4 bases, with 7 bases spanning the gap. The CDR3 is made up of 13 amino acids. Germline lookup yields CDR1 SGHAT and CDR2 FQNNGV. CDR3 bases: TGTGCCAGCAGCTTTGAGCCGTACAATGAGCAGTTCTTC. Protein product: CASSFEPYNEQFF.